Listed below are T cell receptor beta chains from one sample, sequenced in a study of blood T cells in healthy people across ages. Using its own MiXCR run on the 5' RACE reads, TCRdb lists one record per CDR3 protein. This sample has around 1.5 million distinct CDR3 sequences, with approximately 59% found just once. Sequencing used blood. The receptors were gathered from a man between 18 and 35 years old in good health. Both conserved end residues are part of each CDR3. Each record gives: V gene, D gene, J gene, CDR3 protein. A D gene is named only where the DNA matches it firmly.

V gene: TRBV14; D gene: NA; J gene: TRBJ2-1; CDR3 protein: CASSQTGDNEQFF
V gene: TRBV20-1; D gene: NA; J gene: TRBJ2-3; CDR3 protein: CSARGWSTDTQYF
V gene: TRBV7-9; D gene: TRBD1; J gene: TRBJ2-5; CDR3 protein: CASSFPRDSGILLEQETQYF
V gene: TRBV2; D gene: TRBD2; J gene: TRBJ2-1; CDR3 protein: CASSETGGGSSYNEQFF
V gene: TRBV5-1; D gene: TRBD1; J gene: TRBJ2-3; CDR3 protein: CASTPLTGISADTQYF
V gene: TRBV7-9; D gene: NA; J gene: TRBJ1-2; CDR3 protein: CASRASGTSNYDYTF
V gene: TRBV10-3; D gene: TRBD2; J gene: TRBJ2-7; CDR3 protein: CAISESTSGRPYEQYF
V gene: TRBV7-2; D gene: TRBD2; J gene: TRBJ2-3; CDR3 protein: CASSPSGGARLDTQYF
V gene: TRBV28; D gene: TRBD1; J gene: TRBJ2-6; CDR3 protein: CASSTRTGEGVYSGANVLTF
V gene: TRBV6-5; D gene: NA; J gene: TRBJ1-5; CDR3 protein: CASGDTGSNQPQHF
V gene: TRBV7-6; D gene: NA; J gene: TRBJ1-4; CDR3 protein: CASSSDREKLFF
V gene: TRBV7-9; D gene: NA; J gene: TRBJ2-7; CDR3 protein: CASSFDVLEQYF
V gene: TRBV7-2; D gene: NA; J gene: TRBJ1-1; CDR3 protein: CASSLVGDPNTEAFF